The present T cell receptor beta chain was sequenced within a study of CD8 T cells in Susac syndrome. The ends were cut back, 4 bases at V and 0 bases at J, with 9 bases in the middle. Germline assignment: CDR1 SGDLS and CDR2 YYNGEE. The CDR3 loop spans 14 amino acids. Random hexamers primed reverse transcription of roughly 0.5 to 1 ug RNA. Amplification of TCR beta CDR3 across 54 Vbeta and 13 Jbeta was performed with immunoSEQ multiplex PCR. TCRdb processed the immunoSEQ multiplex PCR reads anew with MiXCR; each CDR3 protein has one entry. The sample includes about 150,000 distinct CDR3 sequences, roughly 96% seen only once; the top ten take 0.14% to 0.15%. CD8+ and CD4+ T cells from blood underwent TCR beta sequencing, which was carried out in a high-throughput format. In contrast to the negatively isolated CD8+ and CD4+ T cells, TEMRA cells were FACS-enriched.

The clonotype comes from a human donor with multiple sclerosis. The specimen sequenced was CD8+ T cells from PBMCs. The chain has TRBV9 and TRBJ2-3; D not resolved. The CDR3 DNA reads TGTGCCAGCAGCTGGACGGACAGCACAGATACGCAGTATTTT. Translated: CASSWTDSTDTQYF.